Listed below are T cell receptor beta chains from one sample, sequenced in a study of T cell repertoires in cytomegalovirus infection. MiXCR, applied by TCRdb to the reads, yields one record per CDR3 protein. The data contain 300,000 or so distinct CDR3 sequences, over 20% of them singletons. What was sequenced was PBMCs. The receptor set was obtained from a human donor in good health (CMV status not recorded). Some clones in this sample may be carry-over from other donors' samples. The CDR3 runs from the conserved cysteine through the conserved F or W. The order of the fields is clone size, J gene, V gene, D gene, CDR3 protein, CDR3 DNA. The D gene is left open where the match is weak. Only some rows state a clone size, as once, few, many or a class for expanded clones.

>many|TRBJ2-5|TRBV7-2|TRBD1
CASSLPRYRGRETQYF
TGTGCCAGCAGCTTGCCCCGATACAGGGGACGAGAGACCCAGTACTTC
>NA|TRBJ1-1|TRBV6-1|NA
CASSEALRRKAFF
TGTGCCAGCAGTGAAGCGCTTCGGAGAAAAGCTTTCTTT
>NA|TRBJ2-7|TRBV4-3|NA
CTSSQDGGREQYF
TGCACCAGCAGCCAAGATGGGGGGCGCGAGCAGTACTTC
>many|TRBJ2-1|TRBV11-3|NA
CASSLGGLYNEQFF
TGTGCCAGCAGCTTAGGGGGATTATACAATGAGCAGTTCTTC
>few|TRBJ1-1|TRBV20-1|NA
CSARHQIGRVNTEAFF
TGCAGTGCTAGACACCAGATCGGACGGGTGAACACTGAAGCTTTCTTT
>many|TRBJ2-2|TRBV7-2|NA
CASRPGGQNTGELFF
TGTGCCAGCAGGCCGGGGGGACAGAACACCGGGGAGCTGTTTTTT
>NA|TRBJ1-1|TRBV5-1|TRBD1
CASSPGQGVDSAEAFF
TGCGCCAGCAGCCCGGGACAGGGAGTTGATTCGGCTGAAGCTTTCTTT
>many|TRBJ1-2|TRBV29-1|NA
CSVEDIRAGSGYTF
TGCAGCGTTGAAGATATTCGGGCAGGGAGCGGCTACACCTTC
>NA|TRBJ2-2|TRBV5-1|NA
CASSLAASGIRPGELFF
TGCGCCAGCAGCTTGGCCGCTTCAGGGATTCGTCCCGGGGAGCTGTTTTTT
>NA|TRBJ2-2|TRBV20-1|NA
CSARDPKHTGELFF
TGCAGTGCTAGAGATCCGAAGCACACCGGGGAGCTGTTTTTT
>NA|TRBJ2-5|TRBV28|TRBD2
CASSRSGGAGETQYF
TGTGCCAGCAGTCGTAGCGGGGGGGCCGGAGAGACCCAGTACTTC
>few|TRBJ2-7|TRBV6-1|TRBD2
CASSELAGGPGEQYF
TGTGCCAGCAGTGAGTTGGCGGGAGGGCCAGGAGAGCAGTACTTC
>many|TRBJ2-1|TRBV12-3/TRBV12-4|TRBD2
CASSYAGGEQFF
TGTGCCAGCAGTTACGCGGGGGGTGAGCAGTTCTTC
>NA|TRBJ2-2|TRBV11-2|NA
CASRGAGELFF
TGTGCCAGCAGAGGGGCCGGGGAGCTGTTTTTT
>NA|TRBJ1-6|TRBV12-3/TRBV12-4|NA
CASSFSGPLHF
TGTGCCAGCAGCTTTAGTGGACCCCTCCACTTT
>few|TRBJ2-5|TRBV15|NA
CATSRVGVEETQYF
TGTGCCACCAGCAGAGTTGGGGTGGAAGAGACCCAGTACTTC
>many|TRBJ2-2|TRBV6-2/TRBV6-3|TRBD1
CASRIRQGDTGELFF
TGTGCCAGCAGGATTAGACAGGGAGACACCGGGGAGCTGTTTTTT
>few|TRBJ1-2|TRBV2|NA
CASSDLAYGYTF
TGTGCCAGCAGTGATTTGGCCTATGGCTACACCTTC
>many|TRBJ2-7|TRBV7-2|TRBD2
CASSLVSWEREGHEQYF
TGTGCCAGCAGCTTAGTCTCGTGGGAGCGGGAGGGCCACGAGCAGTACTTC
>many|TRBJ1-5|TRBV7-2|TRBD1
CASSQTGGVNQPQHF
TGTGCCAGCAGTCAGACAGGGGGAGTCAATCAGCCCCAGCATTTT